The TCR beta chain under discussion was sequenced for a study of blood T cell repertoires in COVID-19. Method: immunoSEQ multiplex PCR; TCRdb's copy keeps in-frame clones and lacks some. The sample includes roughly 160,000 clones, approximately 88% of them seen just once. The germline CDR1 and CDR2 sequences are KGHSH and LQKENI. V shed 3 bases, J shed 5 bases, and the junction held 7 bases outside the gene matches. The CDR3 is 15 amino acids. This TCR was sampled from a woman between 55 and 75 years old with acute or convalescent COVID-19. The chain is built from TRBV18 and TRBJ1-2; 9 nucleotides agree with TRBD1. The sample taken for sequencing was peripheral blood. CDR3 nucleotides: TGTGCCAGCTCACCTATGACAGGGGGGTGGTATGGCTACACCTTC. Protein sequence: CASSPMTGGWYGYTF.